This passage covers 28 T cell receptor beta chains from one sample sequenced in a study of blood T cell repertoires in COVID-19. The assay was immunoSEQ multiplex PCR, and TCRdb's table has in-frame clones only and misses some. The sample yields under 200,000 clones, around 85% seen once. Sequencing was performed on peripheral blood. The receptors originated from a woman aged 80 or over with acute or convalescent COVID-19.

The chain employs TRBV3-1 (or the pseudogene TRBV3-2) and TRBJ2-4; D perhaps matches TRBD2 (6 bases). Trimming took off 2 bases at V and 1 base at J, with 15 bases between the two ends. CDR1 and CDR2 (germline): LGHDT, YNNKEL (reference sequence). CDR3 size: 17 residues. CDR3 nucleotides: TGTGCCAGCAGCCAACCCGGACTACGGGGGGCCAAAAACATTCAGTACTTC. It encodes CASSQPGLRGAKNIQYF.

The count of this clone is one. The chain employs TRBV6-5 and TRBJ1-1; no clear D. The germline CDR1 and CDR2 sequences are MNHEY and SVGAGI. V gave up 6 bases and J gave up 4 bases, with 15 bases separating them. This CDR3 is built from 14 residues. The CDR3: CASRLTSPGTEAFF. DNA for the CDR3: TGTGCCAGCAGGTTGACGTCGCCGGGCACTGAAGCTTTCTTT.

The count of this clone is one. This chain joins TRBV7-8 and TRBJ1-2; TRBD1 might be the D (5 bases). Germline values: CDR1 SGHVS, CDR2 FQNEAQ. The CDR3 runs to 12 residues. Trimming stripped 5 bases from V and 4 bases from J, with 8 bases between. CDR3 loop: CASSPDTYGYTF. CDR3 coding DNA: TGTGCCAGCAGCCCGGACACCTATGGCTACACCTTC. The full variable domain, with the rest looked up from reference TRBV7-8 and TRBJ1-2, is GAGVSQSPRYKVAKRGQDVALRCDPISGHVSLFWYQQALGQGPEFLTYFQNEAQLDKSGLPSDRFFAERPEGSVSTLKIQRTQQEDSAVYLCASSPDTYGYTFGSGTRLTVV.

In this sample, this clone turned up a few times. V is TRBV25-1 and J is TRBJ1-1; 9 bases line up with TRBD1. The CDR3 length is 14 residues. The J segment lost 4 bases and the V segment lost 6 bases, leaving 6 bases of the junction unmatched. Germline V lookup: CDR1 MGHDK, CDR2 SYGVNS. The CDR3 sequence: CASRDRGEFTEAFF. In DNA, the CDR3 is TGTGCCAGCAGGGACAGGGGTGAATTCACTGAAGCTTTCTTT.

The chain recombines TRBV5-1 with TRBJ1-1; D perhaps matches TRBD1 (6 bases). This CDR3 has 14 amino acids. V lost 2 bases to trimming and J lost 3 bases, with 11 bases between them. CDR1 SGHRS and CDR2 YFSETQ come from the germline V gene. CDR3 coding DNA: TGCGCCAGCAGCTTAAACAGGGTTGACACTGAAGCTTTCTTT. This codes for CASSLNRVDTEAFF.

About this clone: The same CDR3 can be traced to other DNA sequences in this sample. This chain connects TRBV6-5 to TRBJ1-2; no definite D call. Germline V lookup: CDR1 MNHEY, CDR2 SVGAGI. The germline V and J ends were trimmed by 0 bases and 5 bases, with 7 bases remaining between them. This CDR3 is 13 amino acids long. The CDR3 region is CASSYSRGYGYTF. DNA for the CDR3: TGTGCCAGCAGTTACTCGAGAGGGTATGGCTACACCTTC.

The chain is built from TRBV19 and TRBJ2-7; D perhaps matches TRBD2 (6 bases). V shed 4 bases and J shed 6 bases, with 10 bases lying between them. There are 12 residues in the CDR3. Germline V CDR1 and CDR2: LNHDA, SQIVND (reference sequence). The CDR3 DNA reads as TGTGCCAGTAGTACCGGGGGAGCCGAGCAGTACTTC. Encoded protein: CASSTGGAEQYF.

V is TRBV2 and J is TRBJ2-7, with 12 bases lining up with TRBD1. The ends lost 8 bases at V and 4 bases at J; junction bases unmatched: 6. The CDR3 spans 14 residues. From germline, CDR1 is SNHLY and CDR2 FYNNEI. Written as DNA, the CDR3 is TGTGCCAGCGCTGTGGGACAGGGGGCGTACGAGCAGTACTTC. Translated: CASAVGQGAYEQYF.

For this clone: At one boundary the junction diverges from the germline segment, which might be a read error. The chain has TRBV12-5 and TRBJ2-7, with TRBD2 as a possible D gene (6 bases). CDR3 size: 16 residues. CDR1 and CDR2 from the germline V gene are LGHNT and FRNRAP. The CDR3 spells CASGLGRGTATYEQYF. The DNA of the CDR3 is TGTGCTAGTGGCTTGGGTCGCGGGACGGCGACCTACGAGCAGTACTTC.

The V call is TRBV11-3, the J call TRBJ2-3, with 14 bases that match TRBD2. CDR1 is SGHNT, CDR2 YENEEA, per germline. This CDR3 is built from 17 residues. V gave up 5 bases and J gave up 6 bases; unmatched junction bases: 10. Here the CDR3 reads CASSPRTSGRLRDTQYF. The CDR3 DNA sequence: TGTGCCAGCAGCCCGAGGACTAGCGGGAGGCTTCGGGATACGCAGTATTTT.

The V and J genes are TRBV7-2 and TRBJ1-1; D call uncertain. V was clipped by 5 bases and J by 0 bases, with 7 bases between them. CDR1 and CDR2 (germline): SGHTA, FQGNSA. The CDR3 is 13 residues long. This CDR3 reads CASSLIMNTEAFF. The CDR3 DNA follows: TGTGCCAGCAGCCTAATTATGAACACTGAAGCTTTCTTT.

This chain connects TRBV5-5 to TRBJ1-1; TRBD1 might be the D (5 bases). The V end was cut by 0 bases, the J end by 9 bases, with 15 bases between. The length of the CDR3 is 14 residues. Germline V gene sequence: CDR1 SGHKS, CDR2 YYEKEE (reference sequence). CDR3 residues: CASSLGPGRTQAFF. The CDR3, as DNA: TGTGCCAGCAGCTTGGGTCCAGGGCGGACCCAAGCTTTCTTT.

This clone occurred a few times. The chain combines TRBV5-1 with TRBJ2-5, with 8 nucleotides matching TRBD2. The CDR3 has 14 amino acids. V lost 3 bases and J lost 1; bases outside the gene matches: 2. Germline V CDR1 and CDR2: SGHRS, YFSETQ. The CDR3 DNA is TGCGCCAGCAGCTCCGGGACTAGCCAAGAGACCCAGTACTTC. This sequence encodes CASSSGTSQETQYF. The full variable domain, completed using reference TRBV5-1 and TRBJ2-5, is KAGVTQTPRYLIKTRGQQVTLSCSPISGHRSVSWYQQTPGQGLQFLFEYFSETQRNKGNFPGRFSGRQFSNSRSEMNVSTLELGDSALYLCASSSGTSQETQYFGPGTRLLVL.

This chain links TRBV9 with TRBJ1-2; 10 nucleotides agree with TRBD1. CDR3 length: 15 amino acids. V gave up 0 bases and J gave up 4 bases; unmatched junction bases: 3. Germline V gives CDR1 SGDLS, CDR2 YYNGEE. The CDR3 spells CASSVEGQGSYGYTF. Written as DNA, the CDR3 is TGTGCCAGCAGCGTAGAGGGACAGGGGAGCTATGGCTACACCTTC.

The chain couples TRBV5-6 to TRBJ2-2, with D perhaps TRBD2 (6 bases). The germline CDR1 and CDR2 sequences are SGHDT and YYEEEE. CDR3 size: 17 residues. The V end lost 5 bases, the J end lost 0 bases, and 17 bases lay between the germline ends. The CDR3 DNA reads as TGTGCCAGCAGTCACGGGGGTGGGGCGGCGAACACCGGGGAGCTGTTTTTT. Its protein product is CASSHGGGAANTGELFF.

The chain joins TRBV3-1 (or the pseudogene TRBV3-2) to TRBJ2-5, with D unclear. The CDR3 sequence is 15 residues long. The germline V and J ends were trimmed by 2 bases and 4 bases, with 14 bases remaining between them. Germline V gene data show CDR1 as LGHDT and CDR2 as YNNKEL (reference sequence). DNA of the CDR3: TGTGCCAGCAGCCAATCCCCCTCAGTTCGAGAGACCCAGTACTTC. Translating gives CASSQSPSVRETQYF.

This clone has a single count. The V call is TRBV30, the J call TRBJ1-6; D is possibly TRBD1 (5 bases). The CDR3 has 15 residues. Germline CDR1 is GTSNPN and CDR2 is SVGIG (reference sequence). V was clipped by 3 bases and J by 2 bases, with 11 bases between them. CDR3 sequence (DNA): TGTGCCTGGAGATCCGACAGAACCTATAATTCACCCCTCCACTTT. This codes for CAWRSDRTYNSPLHF. Drawing the rest from reference TRBV30 and TRBJ1-6, the complete variable domain is SQTIHQWPATLVQPVGSPLSLECTVEGTSNPNLYWYRQAAGRGLQLLFYSVGIGQISSEVPQNLSASRPQDRQFILSSKKLLLSDSGFYLCAWRSDRTYNSPLHFGNGTRLTVT.

In nucleotides, the CDR3 is TGTGCCAGCAGCATGGGGCCCAAAGAGACCCAGTACTTC. Protein sequence: CASSMGPKETQYF. The chain uses TRBV9 and TRBJ2-5; the D gene is possibly TRBD1 (5 bases). Germline CDR1 is SGDLS and CDR2 is YYNGEE. CDR3 length: 13 amino acids. V was pared by 4 bases and J by 3 bases, with 10 bases between.

The chain couples TRBV2 to TRBJ1-2, with TRBD1 matching 7 bases. Germline loops: CDR1 SNHLY, CDR2 FYNNEI. The CDR3 runs to 13 residues. The ends lost 6 bases at V and 7 bases at J; junction bases unmatched: 8. DNA for the CDR3: TGTGCCAGCAGCGACAGGGATCCCCTTGGCTACACCTTC. It is translated as CASSDRDPLGYTF.

The rearrangement links TRBV14 to TRBJ1-2; the match to TRBD1 covers 9 bases. Germline V gene sequence: CDR1 SGHDN, CDR2 FVKESK. With 4 bases clipped from V and 7 bases from J, the junction kept 10 bases outside the gene matches. The CDR3 has 15 residues. CDR3 protein: CASSRRRTGDGGYTF. CDR3 nucleotide sequence: TGTGCCAGCAGCCGACGCCGGACAGGGGACGGTGGCTACACCTTC.

This sequence joins TRBV7-6 and TRBJ1-3; D not certain. CDR3 size: 15 residues. Germline V gene data show CDR1 as SGHVS and CDR2 as FNYEAQ. The V end was cut by 0 bases, the J end by 4 bases, with 10 bases between. In DNA form, the CDR3 reads TGTGCCAGCAGCTTAGCTCCAGCGATAGGAAACACCATATATTTT. Translated, it gives CASSLAPAIGNTIYF.

The chain has TRBV18 and TRBJ1-5; D call uncertain. From germline, CDR1 is KGHSH and CDR2 LQKENI. The length of the CDR3 is 15 residues. V lost 3 bases to trimming and J lost 0 bases, with 9 bases between them. CDR3 in amino acids: CASSPERISNQPQHF. The CDR3 DNA sequence: TGTGCCAGCTCACCTGAGAGGATTAGCAATCAGCCCCAGCATTTT.

The chain links TRBV6-2 or TRBV6-3 to TRBJ2-2; no definite D call. This CDR3 has 16 amino acids. Per germline, CDR1 MNHEY and CDR2 SVGEGT. The V end lost 2 bases, the J end lost 7 bases, and 17 bases lay between the germline ends. The chain's CDR3 is CASSYGLRTRNGELFF. As DNA, the CDR3 is TGTGCCAGCAGTTACGGTCTACGCACCCGCAACGGGGAGCTGTTTTTT.

V is TRBV7-9 and J is TRBJ1-3, with a possible D match to TRBD1 (6 bases). Germline CDR1 is SEHNR and CDR2 is FQNEAQ (reference sequence). Trimming pared 2 bases from V and 4 bases from J, leaving 12 bases between. This CDR3 has 15 residues. Written as DNA, the CDR3 is TGTGCCAGCAGCTTAACACAGGGATCGGGAAACACCATATATTTT. This sequence encodes CASSLTQGSGNTIYF. Based on the CDR3 plus reference TRBV7-9 and TRBJ1-3, the full variable domain is DTGVSQNPRHKITKRGQNVTFRCDPISEHNRLYWYRQTLGQGPEFLTYFQNEAQLEKSRLLSDRFSAERPKGSFSTLEIQRTEQGDSAMYLCASSLTQGSGNTIYFGEGSWLTVV.

The chain uses TRBV9 and TRBJ2-1; TRBD2 aligns across 11 bases. This CDR3 has 17 residues. With 4 bases clipped from V and 4 bases from J, the junction kept 10 bases outside the gene matches. Germline CDR1 SGDLS, CDR2 YYNGEE. The CDR3 bases are TGTGCCAGCAGCCAACCTATAGCGGGAGGGAGTTACAATGAGCAGTTCTTC. It is translated as CASSQPIAGGSYNEQFF.

V is TRBV12-3 or TRBV12-4 and J is TRBJ2-7; 7 nucleotides line up with TRBD1. After removal of 1 base from V and 3 bases from J, the junction contained 0 bases not matched to a gene. This CDR3 has 13 residues. CDR3 sequence (DNA): TGTGCCAGCAGTTTAGGGACAGGCTACGAGCAGTACTTC. Translated, it gives CASSLGTGYEQYF.

This clone was seen a few times. This sequence joins TRBV7-8 and TRBJ1-4, with TRBD1 as a possible D gene (5 bases). CDR3 size: 15 residues. Germline V gene data show CDR1 as SGHVS and CDR2 as FQNEAQ. The germline V and J ends were trimmed by 5 bases and 5 bases, with 15 bases remaining between them. CDR3 loop: CASSLRVPGNEKLFF. The CDR3 nucleotides are TGTGCCAGCAGCCTCCGGGTCCCAGGGAATGAAAAACTGTTTTTT.

The table lists this clone with a few counts. The chain combines TRBV27 with TRBJ1-2, with TRBD1 matching 8 bases. The CDR3 is 13 amino acids. The junction had 4 bases not matched to a gene; V was cut back by 3 bases and J by 7 bases. Germline loops: CDR1 MNHEY, CDR2 SMNVEV (reference sequence). CDR3 DNA sequence: TGTGCCAGCAGTTTTGGGACAGGTACTGGCTACACCTTC. It codes for CASSFGTGTGYTF.